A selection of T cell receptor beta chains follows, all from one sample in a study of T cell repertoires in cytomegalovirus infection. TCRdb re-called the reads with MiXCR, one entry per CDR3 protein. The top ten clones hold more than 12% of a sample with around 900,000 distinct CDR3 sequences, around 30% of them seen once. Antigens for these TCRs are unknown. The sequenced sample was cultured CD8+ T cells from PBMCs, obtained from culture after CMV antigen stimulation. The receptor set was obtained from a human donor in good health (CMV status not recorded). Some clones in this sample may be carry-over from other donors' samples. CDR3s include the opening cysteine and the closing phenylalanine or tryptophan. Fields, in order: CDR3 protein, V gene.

CDR3aa: CASSPRWTGKDGYTF
v_gene: TRBV9

CDR3aa: CASSHPRGTEAFF
v_gene: TRBV4-1

CDR3aa: CASSPGGLVNF
v_gene: TRBV19

CDR3aa: CASIKGGAYSDTQYF
v_gene: TRBV2

CDR3aa: CASRETGPYEQYF
v_gene: TRBV6-1

CDR3aa: CVSFLGAEAFF
v_gene: TRBV6-8

CDR3aa: CASSLGTPLFNEQFF
v_gene: TRBV5-6

CDR3aa: CASSPRWESPNTEAFF
v_gene: TRBV7-9

CDR3aa: CASSLTGTATSDVTYEQYF
v_gene: TRBV5-1

CDR3aa: CASSFGGFYTGELFF
v_gene: TRBV5-3

CDR3aa: CASSFLSREAFF
v_gene: TRBV7-9

CDR3aa: CASREEIGSYTGELFF
v_gene: TRBV6-1

CDR3aa: CASSYGDGESWYNEQFF
v_gene: TRBV6-5

CDR3aa: CASSQVPAGIKNIQYF
v_gene: TRBV4-2

CDR3aa: CASSLEGGQGALGEAFF
v_gene: TRBV7-8

CDR3aa: CASSRTSGGSYEQYF
v_gene: TRBV7-9

CDR3aa: CASSARLAGGNEQFF
v_gene: TRBV6-1

CDR3aa: CASSPGQVLPATEAFF
v_gene: TRBV13

CDR3aa: CASRSGRNTGELFF
v_gene: TRBV12-3/TRBV12-4

CDR3aa: CASSYWTGRWYGYTF
v_gene: TRBV6-2/TRBV6-3

CDR3aa: CASSLRGVEGETQYF
v_gene: TRBV28

CDR3aa: CVSRGEKYGYTF
v_gene: TRBV19

CDR3aa: CASSLRGSYNEQFF
v_gene: TRBV7-2

CDR3aa: CASSHLTGVEGHQPQHF
v_gene: TRBV27

CDR3aa: CASTNTAGWGTGELFF
v_gene: TRBV6-8

CDR3aa: CASSTTGTAYEQYF
v_gene: TRBV7-6

CDR3aa: CASSLYQGRGNQPQHF
v_gene: TRBV5-6

CDR3aa: CASSLTAGINTEAFF
v_gene: TRBV13

CDR3aa: CASSDSSSYNSPLHF
v_gene: TRBV4-3

CDR3aa: CASRPGPSFERLTDTQYF
v_gene: TRBV6-6

CDR3aa: CASSASTDTQYF
v_gene: TRBV7-9

CDR3aa: CASSQDVAYSGNTIYF
v_gene: TRBV4-3

CDR3aa: CASSLSPGTSNEQFF
v_gene: TRBV7-9

CDR3aa: CASSLKGQGTGFYSNQPQHF
v_gene: TRBV18

CDR3aa: CASTGPRREAFF
v_gene: TRBV5-4

CDR3aa: CASSDHLNGSDTQYF
v_gene: TRBV7-2

CDR3aa: CASILNDYTEAFF
v_gene: TRBV7-6

CDR3aa: CASSPSRVPGETQYF
v_gene: TRBV7-2

CDR3aa: CASSLLGQGVTDTQYF
v_gene: TRBV7-6

CDR3aa: CTSSFSGYTGELFF
v_gene: TRBV7-2